The rows below give T cell receptor beta chains drawn from one sample of a study of blood T cell repertoires in COVID-19. TCRdb keeps only in-frame clones here, not all; method: immunoSEQ multiplex PCR. The sample holds tens of thousands of clones, around 87% seen once. Sequencing was done on a sample of peripheral blood. These receptors were collected from a human donor in a cohort sampled during active COVID-19. The donor label of this sample is uncertain. Both conserved end residues are part of each CDR3. A D gene is named only where the DNA matches it firmly. For some rows the clone size is stated as once, few or many, or as a class when expanded; others skip it.

CDR3nt	CDR3aa	j_gene	d_gene	abundance	v_gene
TGTGCCAGCAGCCGCCTGGGGCCCCGGGCATATGGCACAGATACGCAGTATTTT	CASSRLGPRAYGTDTQYF	TRBJ2-3	NA	NA	TRBV3-1/TRBV3-2
TGTGCCAGCGCCACCGGGACTAGCGCTTACAATGAGCAGTTCTTC	CASATGTSAYNEQFF	TRBJ2-1	TRBD2	NA	TRBV27
TGCGCCAGCAGCACTTCAGGGGACTATGGCTACACCTTC	CASSTSGDYGYTF	TRBJ1-2	NA	NA	TRBV5-1
TGTGCCAGCAGCCAAGTGTCGAGCGGGCTCGAAAACATTCAGTACTTC	CASSQVSSGLENIQYF	TRBJ2-4	NA	NA	TRBV4-2
TGTGCCAGCAGCGGTCTAGCGGGAGGCTTGTATTCCGCCTACAATGAGCAGTTCTTC	CASSGLAGGLYSAYNEQFF	TRBJ2-1	TRBD2	few	TRBV11-3
TGCAGTGCGGCAGGGTTGGGGGAGCAGTACTTC	CSAAGLGEQYF	TRBJ2-7	NA	NA	TRBV20-1
TGCGCCAGCAGCTTAGCGACGAACACCGGGGAGCTGTTTTTT	CASSLATNTGELFF	TRBJ2-2	NA	NA	TRBV5-1
TGTGCCAGCAGCCTAGCGGAGGGGGCCCTCTACGGCTACACCTTC	CASSLAEGALYGYTF	TRBJ1-2	TRBD1	NA	TRBV7-8
TGTGCCAGCAGCATTGCAGGGGACACCATATATTTT	CASSIAGDTIYF	TRBJ1-3	NA	NA	TRBV7-8
TGCGCCAGCAGCCAGGTTCCTAACTATGGCTACACCTTC	CASSQVPNYGYTF	TRBJ1-2	NA	NA	TRBV5-1
TGTGCCAGCAGTTACTCTGGTGGGACTAGCCTGTTC	CASSYSGGTSLF	TRBJ2-7	TRBD2	NA	TRBV6-5
TGCGCCAGCAGCTTGCCTAGCGGAACCAATGAGCAGTTCTTC	CASSLPSGTNEQFF	TRBJ2-1	TRBD2	once	TRBV5-1
TGTGCCAGCAGGCCGACAGGCTTTCATAAGGCCGGGGAGCTGTTTTTT	CASRPTGFHKAGELFF	TRBJ2-2	NA	NA	TRBV27
TGTGCCAGCAGTTCGGGACAACCGGTTAATCAGCCCCAGCATTTT	CASSSGQPVNQPQHF	TRBJ1-5	NA	NA	TRBV28
TGTGCCAGCACTTACCCTGTTGGAGGGCAGCAAGAGACCCAGTACTTC	CASTYPVGGQQETQYF	TRBJ2-5	NA	NA	TRBV6-5
TGTGCCTGGAGACCTCTGGCTAGCACAGATACGCAGTATTTT	CAWRPLASTDTQYF	TRBJ2-3	NA	once	TRBV30
TGTGCCAGCAGCTCCCAGACTAGCGGGGGGCCGCAGTATTTT	CASSSQTSGGPQYF	TRBJ2-3	TRBD2	NA	TRBV11-3
TGTGCCAGTAGTCCGCCGTGGGGGGATCAGCCCCAGCATTTT	CASSPPWGDQPQHF	TRBJ1-5	NA	NA	TRBV19
TGTGCCAGCAGCCTATTCCCCAACAATGAGCAGTTCTTC	CASSLFPNNEQFF	TRBJ2-1	NA	NA	TRBV7-2
TGTGCCAGCAGCCACGAGGACAGGAAAGAGACCCAGTACTTC	CASSHEDRKETQYF	TRBJ2-5	TRBD1	NA	TRBV3-1/TRBV3-2
TGTGCCAGCAGCCCGACAGCTAGCACAGATACGCAGTATTTT	CASSPTASTDTQYF	TRBJ2-3	NA	NA	TRBV6-4
TGTGCCAGCAGCTTAGGTCCAGGAACCTACGAGCAGTACTTC	CASSLGPGTYEQYF	TRBJ2-7	NA	NA	TRBV7-2
TGTGCCAGCGGGGACGGGCAGGGGAATGAGCAGTTCTTC	CASGDGQGNEQFF	TRBJ2-1	NA	once	TRBV11-2
TGTGCCAGTAGCCGACGGGTGAACACTGAAGCTTTCTTT	CASSRRVNTEAFF	TRBJ1-1	NA	NA	TRBV19
TGTGCCAGCAGCCCTCCGGGACAGGGAACCTACAATGAGCAGTTCTTC	CASSPPGQGTYNEQFF	TRBJ2-1	TRBD1	once	TRBV4-2
TGTGCCATCCGGTCAGGTAACTATGGCTACACCTTC	CAIRSGNYGYTF	TRBJ1-2	NA	NA	TRBV9
TGTGCCAGCAGCCAAGGGGGACAGGGGTTTAATCAGCCCCAGCATTTT	CASSQGGQGFNQPQHF	TRBJ1-5	TRBD1	NA	TRBV3-1/TRBV3-2
TGTGCCAGCACTTCATACAGGAACCCCGGGGAGCTGTTTTTT	CASTSYRNPGELFF	TRBJ2-2	NA	NA	TRBV6-5
TGCGCCAGCTCTCGGAGGGCTAGCGGGAGTTCTTCCAAAAACATTCAGTACTTC	CASSRRASGSSSKNIQYF	TRBJ2-4	TRBD2	NA	TRBV5-1
TGTGCCAGCAGTCGAGGCCGGAACACCGGGGAGCTGTTTTTT	CASSRGRNTGELFF	TRBJ2-2	NA	NA	TRBV6-5
TGTGCCAGCAGGCGGGGTGCCAGGGGGTCTTCGAACACCGGGGAGCTGTTTTTT	CASRRGARGSSNTGELFF	TRBJ2-2	NA	once	TRBV5-4
TGTGCCAGCAGTGCAGGGAATAATTCACCCCTCCACTTT	CASSAGNNSPLHF	TRBJ1-6	NA	NA	TRBV12-3/TRBV12-4
TGTGCCATCTGGAGCGGGAGGGCAGATACGCAGTATTTT	CAIWSGRADTQYF	TRBJ2-3	TRBD2	once	TRBV10-3
TGTGCCAGCAGTCCCCGGGGTTTTGCCAAAAACATTCAGTACTTC	CASSPRGFAKNIQYF	TRBJ2-4	NA	NA	TRBV28
TGTGCCAGCAGACGAGGACTAGCGGGTACCCGGGAGACCCAGTACTTC	CASRRGLAGTRETQYF	TRBJ2-5	TRBD2	NA	TRBV28
TGCAGCGTTGATAATATAGCGGGAGTAAGCACAGATACGCAGTATTTT	CSVDNIAGVSTDTQYF	TRBJ2-3	TRBD2	NA	TRBV29-1
TGCGCCAGCAGCCCACAGGCCAGGGGTGAAGCTTTCTTT	CASSPQARGEAFF	TRBJ1-1	NA	NA	TRBV10-1
TGTGCCAGCAGAAGCCGGGACAGGGGGTCCTACGAGCAGTACTTC	CASRSRDRGSYEQYF	TRBJ2-7	TRBD1	NA	TRBV6-5
TGCGCCAGCAGCCCTGGAGGAGGGCCTGGCAATCAGCCCCAGCATTTT	CASSPGGGPGNQPQHF	TRBJ1-5	NA	NA	TRBV4-1
TGTGCCAGCAAGTTGAGCGGAGACCCGCGAACCGGGGAGCTGTTTTTT	CASKLSGDPRTGELFF	TRBJ2-2	NA	NA	TRBV27
TGTGCCAGTAGCCCCCAGGACAGCCGCTCTGGAAACACCATATATTTT	CASSPQDSRSGNTIYF	TRBJ1-3	NA	NA	TRBV19
TGTGCCAGCAGCTTAGACGGGGATCTGGGCTATGGCTACACCTTC	CASSLDGDLGYGYTF	TRBJ1-2	NA	few	TRBV7-9
TGTGCCAGCAGCCAAGCTCTGGACGGGAGGGATAGCACAGATACGCAGTATTTT	CASSQALDGRDSTDTQYF	TRBJ2-3	TRBD2	NA	TRBV3-1/TRBV3-2
TGTGCCAGCAGCACAGGGACTAGTAGGCTCAATGAGCAGTTCTTC	CASSTGTSRLNEQFF	TRBJ2-1	TRBD2	once	TRBV7-2
TGTGCCAGCAGTGCTTGGACAGGGGCGGGACAAGAGACCCAGTACTTC	CASSAWTGAGQETQYF	TRBJ2-5	TRBD1	NA	TRBV25-1
TGTGCCACTAGACAGGGTGGTTTTCGTTATGTGAACACTGAAGCTTTCTTT	CATRQGGFRYVNTEAFF	TRBJ1-1	TRBD1	NA	TRBV2
TGTGCCTGGAGCAATCTAGCGGGAGGGCGGGATACGCAGTATTTT	CAWSNLAGGRDTQYF	TRBJ2-3	TRBD2	NA	TRBV30
TGCGCCAGCAGCTTTTCCGGACGGGACTACGAGCAGTACTTC	CASSFSGRDYEQYF	TRBJ2-7	NA	NA	TRBV5-1
TGCAGCGCCGGGGGAGATGAGCAGTTCTTC	CSAGGDEQFF	TRBJ2-1	NA	NA	TRBV29-1
TGTGCCAGCAGTCCCAACCAGGGGGGTCGGTATGGCTACACCTTC	CASSPNQGGRYGYTF	TRBJ1-2	TRBD1	NA	TRBV28
TGCGCCAGCAGTCCCCCCCCTGGAGAGCGGGAGGGCGGTGAGCAGTTCTTC	CASSPPPGEREGGEQFF	TRBJ2-1	TRBD2	NA	TRBV10-1
TGTGCCAGTCTTTCGCTAGCGGATTACAATGAGCAGTTCTTC	CASLSLADYNEQFF	TRBJ2-1	TRBD2	once	TRBV19
TGCGCCAGCAGCCTGAACAGGGCTCAGGATTCACCCCTCCACTTT	CASSLNRAQDSPLHF	TRBJ1-6	NA	few	TRBV5-1